The clone carrying this T cell receptor beta chain turned up a few times. Its antigen is not known. This sample is drawn from a study of identical twins. This CDR3 has 17 amino acids. V trimming: 0 bases; J trimming: 3 bases; junction bases outside the gene matches: 8. The germline CDR1 and CDR2 sequences are LGHNA and YNFKEQ. Using its own MiXCR run on the 5' RACE reads, TCRdb lists one record per CDR3 protein. The sample consists of 450,000 or so distinct CDR3 sequences, 12% to 15% of them appearing once. Whole-study findings and limits: Excess sharing by twins proved weaker in beta out-of-frame sequences.

These same records also appear under a second study, on yellow fever vaccine responses in identical twins.

V is TRBV4-2 and J is TRBJ2-5, with TRBD1 identical over 9 bases. This TCR was recovered from a woman aged 18 to 35 in good health. What was sequenced was CD4+ T cells sorted from blood. CDR3 residues: CASSQDPPGTGKETQYF. In DNA, the CDR3 is TGTGCCAGCAGCCAAGATCCCCCCGGGACAGGGAAAGAGACCCAGTACTTC.